Listed below are T cell receptor beta chains from one sample, sequenced in a study of blood T cell repertoires in COVID-19. Clones were read by immunoSEQ multiplex PCR, and TCRdb kept only the in-frame ones, dropping some. The sample yields 210,000 or so clones, around 80% seen once. The specimen sequenced was peripheral blood. Receptors originate from a human donor in a cohort sampled during active COVID-19. CDR3s include the opening cysteine and the closing phenylalanine or tryptophan. The D gene is left open where the match is weak.

D gene: TRBD1
V gene: TRBV15
CDR3 length: 18
CDR3 protein: CATSRDPPDRGRYNEQFF

D gene: .
V gene: TRBV21-1
CDR3 length: 18
CDR3 protein: CASRRTGTNSKYNSPLHF

D gene: .
V gene: TRBV4-1
CDR3 length: 15
CDR3 protein: CASSLKVGEVQPQHF

D gene: .
V gene: TRBV7-2
CDR3 length: 14
CDR3 protein: CASSLADSDNEQFF

D gene: TRBD1
V gene: TRBV5-1
CDR3 length: 15
CDR3 protein: CASSPGQGFDQPQHF

D gene: .
V gene: TRBV28
CDR3 length: 14
CDR3 protein: CASSLSGPSYEQYF

D gene: TRBD1
V gene: TRBV28
CDR3 length: 14
CDR3 protein: CASSYRGLSYGYTF

D gene: .
V gene: TRBV20-1
CDR3 length: 12
CDR3 protein: CSASQGSAGYTF

D gene: .
V gene: TRBV3-1/TRBV3-2
CDR3 length: 12
CDR3 protein: CASTAARETQYF

D gene: TRBD1
V gene: TRBV2
CDR3 length: 14
CDR3 protein: CATLQGQGLEKLFF